This T cell receptor beta chain was sequenced during a study of shared clonotypes between healthy human individuals. Per the germline V gene, CDR1 is LGHNA and CDR2 is YSLEER. V lost 1 base to trimming and J lost 4 bases; unmatched junction nucleotides: 9. The CDR3 is 18 amino acids. Study-wide findings and caveats: Generation probabilities were higher for clonotypes shared across all four sorted-subset donors than for unshared ones. Represented genetic and exposure-history diversity was restricted by having few donors.

A CD45RA-negative memory subset and a CD45RA+ naive subset were separated from the CD4+ cells. Several immunoSEQ plates held equal portions of the genomic DNA taken from each subset. Using immunoSEQ multiplex PCR, the repertoire was profiled, and TCRdb retains in-frame clones only, with some absent. The sample holds roughly 2.5 million clones, just over 90% seen once. This clone was observed once. Its antigen is still unknown. This rearrangement joins TRBV4-3 to TRBJ2-5; 13 bases fit TRBD2. Sequenced sample: naive CD4+ T cells sorted from blood. Subset noted: CD45RA+ positively selected. The sequence was obtained from a man younger than 35 in good health. In DNA, the CDR3 is TGCGCCAGCAGCCAAGTTCTAGGACTAGCGGGAGTTATAGAGACCCAGTACTTC. Translating gives CASSQVLGLAGVIETQYF.